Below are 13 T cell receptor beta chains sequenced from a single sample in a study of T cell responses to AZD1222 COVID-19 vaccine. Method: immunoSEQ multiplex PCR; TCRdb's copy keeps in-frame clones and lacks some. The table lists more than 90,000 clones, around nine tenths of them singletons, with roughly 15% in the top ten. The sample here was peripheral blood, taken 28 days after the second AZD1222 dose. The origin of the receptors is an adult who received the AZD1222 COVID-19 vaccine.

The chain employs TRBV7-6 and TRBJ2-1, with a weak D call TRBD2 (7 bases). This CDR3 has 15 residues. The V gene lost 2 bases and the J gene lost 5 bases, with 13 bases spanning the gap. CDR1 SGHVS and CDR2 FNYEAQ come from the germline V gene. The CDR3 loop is CASSLWEGGNNEQFF. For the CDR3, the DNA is TGTGCCAGCAGCTTATGGGAGGGGGGGAACAATGAGCAGTTCTTC.

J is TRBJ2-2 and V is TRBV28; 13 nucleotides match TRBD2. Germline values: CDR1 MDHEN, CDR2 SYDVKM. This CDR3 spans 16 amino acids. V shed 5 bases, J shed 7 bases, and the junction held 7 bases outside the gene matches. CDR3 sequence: CASSLTRTSGSGELFF. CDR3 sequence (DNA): TGTGCCAGCAGTCTTACTCGGACTAGCGGGAGCGGGGAGCTGTTTTTT.

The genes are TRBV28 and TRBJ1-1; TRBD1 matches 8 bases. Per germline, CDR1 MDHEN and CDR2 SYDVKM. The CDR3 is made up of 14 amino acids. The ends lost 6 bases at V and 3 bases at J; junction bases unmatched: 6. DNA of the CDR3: TGTGCCAGCAGAGCAGGGGGCGTACACACTGAAGCTTTCTTT. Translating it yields CASRAGGVHTEAFF.

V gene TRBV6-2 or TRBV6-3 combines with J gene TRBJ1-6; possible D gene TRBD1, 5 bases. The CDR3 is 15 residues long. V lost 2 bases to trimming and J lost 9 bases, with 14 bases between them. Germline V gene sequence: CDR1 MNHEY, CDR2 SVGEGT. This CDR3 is CASSYAGPRGSPLHF. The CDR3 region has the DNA TGTGCCAGCAGTTACGCGGGGCCGAGGGGTTCACCCCTCCACTTT.

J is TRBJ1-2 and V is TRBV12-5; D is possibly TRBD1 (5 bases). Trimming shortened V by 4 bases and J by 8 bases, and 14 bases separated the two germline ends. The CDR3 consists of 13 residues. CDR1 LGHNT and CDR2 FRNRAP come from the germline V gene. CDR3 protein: CASGSTTGGGYTF. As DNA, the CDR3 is TGTGCTAGTGGTTCTACCACAGGTGGAGGCTACACCTTC.

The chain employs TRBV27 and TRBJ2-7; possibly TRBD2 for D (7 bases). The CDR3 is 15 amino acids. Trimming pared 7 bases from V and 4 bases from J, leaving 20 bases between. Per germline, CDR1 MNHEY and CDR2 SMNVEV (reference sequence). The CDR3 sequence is CASIPRGGVQYEQYF. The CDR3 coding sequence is TGTGCCAGCATTCCGAGGGGGGGAGTACAGTACGAGCAGTACTTC.

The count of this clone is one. CDR3 protein: CASSPRMGTDTQYF. The CDR3 coding sequence is TGTGCCAGTAGTCCGAGGATGGGCACAGATACGCAGTATTTT. The chain has TRBV19 and TRBJ2-3; no definite D call. CDR1 is LNHDA and CDR2 is SQIVND in the germline V gene (reference sequence). With 5 bases removed from V and 1 base from J, the gap between germline ends came to 10 bases. The CDR3 is 14 residues long.

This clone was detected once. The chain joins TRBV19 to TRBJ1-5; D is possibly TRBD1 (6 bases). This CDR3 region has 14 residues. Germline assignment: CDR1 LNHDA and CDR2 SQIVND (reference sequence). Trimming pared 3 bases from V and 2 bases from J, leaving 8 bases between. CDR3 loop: CASSIYRGNQPQHF. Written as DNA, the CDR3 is TGTGCCAGTAGTATCTACAGGGGCAATCAGCCCCAGCATTTT.

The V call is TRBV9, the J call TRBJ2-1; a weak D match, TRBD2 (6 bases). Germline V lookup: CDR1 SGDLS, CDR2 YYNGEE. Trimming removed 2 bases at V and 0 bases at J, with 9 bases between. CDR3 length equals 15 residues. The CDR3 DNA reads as TGTGCCAGCAGCGTCGAGACTAGCTCCTACAATGAGCAGTTCTTC. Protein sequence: CASSVETSSYNEQFF.

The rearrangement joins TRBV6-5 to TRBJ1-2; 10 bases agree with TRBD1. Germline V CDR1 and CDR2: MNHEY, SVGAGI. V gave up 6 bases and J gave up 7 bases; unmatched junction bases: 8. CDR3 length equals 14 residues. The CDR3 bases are TGTGCCAGCAGCTCGGGACAGGGGTTGGCTGGCTACACCTTC. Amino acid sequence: CASSSGQGLAGYTF.

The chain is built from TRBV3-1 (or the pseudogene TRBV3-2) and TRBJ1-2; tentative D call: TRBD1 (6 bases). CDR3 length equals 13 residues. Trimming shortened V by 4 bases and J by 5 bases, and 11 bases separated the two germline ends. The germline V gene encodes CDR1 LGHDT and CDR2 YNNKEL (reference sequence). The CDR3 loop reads CASSRGQGYGYTF. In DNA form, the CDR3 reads TGTGCCAGCAGCCGAGGCCAGGGGTATGGCTACACCTTC.

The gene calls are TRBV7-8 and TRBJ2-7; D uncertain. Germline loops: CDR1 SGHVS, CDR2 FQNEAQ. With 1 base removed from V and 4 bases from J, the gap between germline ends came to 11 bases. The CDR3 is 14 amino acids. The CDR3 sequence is CASSLGAGPYEQYF. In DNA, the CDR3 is TGTGCCAGCAGCTTAGGAGCTGGCCCTTACGAGCAGTACTTC.

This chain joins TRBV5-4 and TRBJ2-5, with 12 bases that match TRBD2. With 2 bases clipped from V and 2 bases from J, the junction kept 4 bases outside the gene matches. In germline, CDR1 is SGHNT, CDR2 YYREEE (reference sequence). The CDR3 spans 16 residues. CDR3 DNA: TGTGCCAGCAGCTTAGCCGGGACTAGCGGGCAAGAGACCCAGTACTTC. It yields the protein CASSLAGTSGQETQYF. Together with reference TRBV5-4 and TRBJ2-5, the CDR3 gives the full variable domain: ETGVTQSPTHLIKTRGQQVTLRCSSQSGHNTVSWYQQALGQGPQFIFQYYREEENGRGNFPPRFSGLQFPNYSSELNVNALELDDSALYLCASSLAGTSGQETQYFGPGTRLLVL.